These 16 T cell receptor beta chains came from one sample sequenced in a study of graft-versus-host responses after intestinal transplantation (dated by TCRdb to the early 2020s). Libraries came from the immunoSEQ multiplex PCR assay. TCRdb limited this immuneACCESS table to in-frame rearrangements with V and J called. A share of clones is missing; checked studies link under half to unresolved V genes, and the rest is unexplained. The sample contains around 37,000 clones, around 83% of them found a single time. The biggest ten clones account for roughly 4% of the sample. The material sequenced was PBMCs, taken roughly 34 months after transplant. These receptors were collected from a human patient who received an intestinal transplant, so some T cells may come from the graft donor.

The chain uses TRBV5-1 and TRBJ1-6, with 7 bases matching TRBD1. Losses at the gene ends were 5 bases for V and 5 bases for J; bases not matched to a gene: 7. The CDR3 extends over 15 amino acids. Germline V gene data show CDR1 as SGHRS and CDR2 as YFSETQ. CDR3 DNA sequence: TGCGCCAGCAGGGTGACAGGGCGGGATAATTCACCCCTCCACTTT. This codes for CASRVTGRDNSPLHF.

Sample share makes this clone medium-sized. The gene calls are TRBV7-6 and TRBJ2-7, with 10 positions matching TRBD1. With V trimmed by 4 bases and J by 3 bases, 3 bases remained unmatched. Germline assignment: CDR1 SGHVS and CDR2 FNYEAQ. The CDR3 sequence is 14 residues long. The CDR3 nucleotides are TGTGCCAGCAGCTCAGGGACAGGGGTCTACGAGCAGTACTTC. Translated: CASSSGTGVYEQYF.

The genes are TRBV25-1 and TRBJ1-2, with a possible D match to TRBD1 (5 bases). The length of the CDR3 is 13 residues. Germline values: CDR1 MGHDK, CDR2 SYGVNS. V shed 1 base and J shed 11 bases, with 14 bases lying between them. CDR3 coding DNA: TGTGCCAGCAGTGAATTCCCCCGTGGGGGATACACCTTC. As protein: CASSEFPRGGYTF.

The chain is built from TRBV5-1 and TRBJ2-1, with 8 bases that match TRBD2. This CDR3 region has 12 residues. J gave up 5 bases and V 7 bases, and 2 bases lay outside the gene matches. CDR1 SGHRS and CDR2 YFSETQ come from the germline V gene. The CDR3 reads CASAGGDNEQFF. For the CDR3, the DNA is TGCGCCAGCGCCGGGGGGGACAATGAGCAGTTCTTC.

The CDR3 protein is CTSSQAGTDTQYF. The CDR3 DNA reads as TGCACCAGCAGCCAAGCGGGCACAGATACGCAGTATTTT. V gene TRBV1 combines with J gene TRBJ2-3; the table calls TRBD2, which could not be checked here. TRBV1 is recorded as a pseudogene. The CDR3 runs to 13 residues.

The chain uses TRBV28 and TRBJ2-1; D call uncertain. V lost 5 bases, J lost 2 bases, and 7 bases lay in between. Germline-derived CDR1 and CDR2 are MDHEN and SYDVKM. CDR3 length: 13 residues. CDR3 sequence reads: CASSPPPYNEQFF. The CDR3 DNA reads TGTGCCAGCAGTCCCCCCCCCTACAATGAGCAGTTCTTC.

V and J are TRBV7-6 and TRBJ2-7; TRBD2 is a possible D gene (6 bases). There are 14 residues in the CDR3. Deletions cut 2 bases from V and 3 bases from J, with 11 bases between. Germline assignment: CDR1 SGHVS and CDR2 FNYEAQ. Here the CDR3 reads CASSLLGLGYEQYF. The CDR3, as DNA: TGTGCCAGCAGCTTACTGGGACTGGGCTACGAGCAGTACTTC.

The gene calls are TRBV5-1 and TRBJ1-2; no firm D call. Germline CDR1 reads SGHRS; CDR2 reads YFSETQ. Trimming pared 5 bases from V and 8 bases from J, leaving 10 bases between. The CDR3 has 11 amino acids. The chain's CDR3 is CASRQTGGYTF. In nucleotides, the CDR3 is TGCGCCAGCAGACAAACGGGGGGCTACACCTTC.

This rearrangement joins TRBV28 to TRBJ2-2, with 7 positions matching TRBD1. The length of the CDR3 is 16 residues. The germline V gene encodes CDR1 MDHEN and CDR2 SYDVKM. Trimming cost V 5 bases and J 4 bases; bases outside gene matches: 10. CDR3 sequence (DNA): TGTGCCAGCAGTCCTAGCCCGGGACAGACCACCGGGGAGCTGTTTTTT. Translation gives CASSPSPGQTTGELFF.

The rearrangement uses TRBV25-1 and TRBJ1-1; the D is unclear. The V gene's germline CDR1 is MGHDK and CDR2 SYGVNS. V was shortened by 4 bases and J by 5 bases, with 17 bases between the two germline ends. This CDR3 is built from 15 residues. Here the CDR3 DNA reads TGTGCCAGCAGTGTCAACAGAGGGTTGTGGACTGAAGCTTTCTTT. Its protein is CASSVNRGLWTEAFF. The full variable domain, its missing parts supplied by reference TRBV25-1 and TRBJ1-1, is EADIYQTPRYLVIGTGKKITLECSQTMGHDKMYWYQQDPGMELHLIHYSYGVNSTEKGDLSSESTVSRIRTEHFPLTLESARPSHTSQYLCASSVNRGLWTEAFFGQGTRLTVV.

The V and J genes are TRBV6-4 and TRBJ1-5; 8 nucleotides line up with TRBD1. CDR1 MRHNA and CDR2 SNTAGT come from the germline V gene. The CDR3 sequence is 14 residues long. The V gene end was trimmed by 5 bases and the J gene end by 6 bases; junction bases not matched to a gene: 6. In nucleotides, the CDR3 is TGTGCCAGCAGTCCGGACAGGGAGCCTCAGCCCCAGCATTTT. The encoded protein is CASSPDREPQPQHF.

The J gene is TRBJ1-3, the V gene TRBV11-3, with D perhaps TRBD1 (6 bases). Trimming cost V 4 bases and J 4 bases, with 14 bases left between them. The CDR3 has 15 residues. The germline CDR1 and CDR2 sequences are SGHNT and YENEEA. CDR3 in amino acids: CASSWGAGQGNTIYF. The CDR3 DNA reads as TGTGCCAGCAGCTGGGGGGCAGGCCAAGGAAACACCATATATTTT.

The chain combines TRBV6-5 with TRBJ2-1; 14 bases line up with TRBD2. CDR1 and CDR2 from the germline V gene are MNHEY and SVGAGI. The V segment lost 7 bases and the J segment 7 bases; nucleotides outside the gene matches: 3. This CDR3 has 14 residues. The DNA for the CDR3 is TGTGCCAGCACCGGGACTAGCGGGGGTAATGAGCAGTTCTTC. Translated: CASTGTSGGNEQFF.

The chain has TRBV13 and TRBJ2-2, with D unresolved. V was pared by 5 bases and J by 11 bases, with 15 bases between. The CDR3 is made up of 13 amino acids. Germline V gives CDR1 PRHDT, CDR2 FYEKMQ (reference sequence). CDR3 nucleotides: TGTGCCAGCAGCGTCGAAACATCTTACGAGCTGTTTTTT. Protein: CASSVETSYELFF.

The chain has TRBV11-2 and TRBJ2-3; D perhaps matches TRBD1 (6 bases). Trimming took off 2 bases at V and 6 bases at J, with 6 bases between the two ends. This CDR3 region has 12 residues. CDR1 SGHAT and CDR2 FQNNGV come from the germline V gene. The CDR3 sequence: CASSLQGDTQYF. The CDR3 DNA reads TGTGCCAGCAGCTTACAGGGGGATACGCAGTATTTT.

In this sample, this clone turned up once. The chain uses TRBV30 and TRBJ1-1; 10 bases line up with TRBD1. Germline assignment: CDR1 GTSNPN and CDR2 SVGIG (reference sequence). V shed 3 bases and J 4 bases; nucleotides not matched to a gene: 5. The CDR3 length is 14 residues. The CDR3 nucleotides are TGTGCCTGGAGGTACCGGGACAGGGGCACTGAAGCTTTCTTT. Protein product: CAWRYRDRGTEAFF.